A single sample gave rise to the 24 T cell receptor beta chains below, sequenced in a study of shared clonotypes between healthy human individuals. The repertoire was sequenced with immunoSEQ multiplex PCR; TCRdb's copy has only in-frame clones and lacks some. The table lists around 750,000 clones, approximately 79% of them singletons, with roughly 1.7% in the top ten. The sequencing input was memory CD4+ T cells sorted from blood. Noted subset: CD45RA-negative fraction. These receptors came from a woman aged 30 to 39 in good health.

The rearrangement joins TRBV11-3 to TRBJ2-1, with D possibly matching TRBD2 (7 bases). Deletions cut 4 bases from V and 4 bases from J, with 20 bases between. Germline V lookup: CDR1 SGHNT, CDR2 YENEEA. The CDR3 consists of 17 residues. CDR3 region: CASSSSGGGRPYNEQFF. DNA for the CDR3: TGTGCCAGCAGCTCCTCGGGGGGCGGGAGACCTTACAATGAGCAGTTCTTC.

The V call is TRBV7-2, the J call TRBJ2-7, with 11 bases identical to TRBD2. J lost 3 bases, V lost 3 bases, and 4 bases had no gene match. CDR1 and CDR2 from the germline V gene are SGHTA and FQGNSA. The CDR3 is 15 amino acids. CDR3 sequence reads: CASSLLSGRDYEQYF. The CDR3 DNA sequence: TGTGCCAGCAGCTTGCTTAGCGGGAGGGACTACGAGCAGTACTTC.

The rearrangement links TRBV7-9 to TRBJ2-2; D is undetermined. Germline CDR1 SEHNR, CDR2 FQNEAQ (reference sequence). The CDR3 is made up of 12 amino acids. V lost 3 bases and J lost 5, with 4 bases in between. The CDR3 spells CASSFSTGELFF. The CDR3 nucleotides are TGTGCCAGCAGCTTCTCAACCGGGGAGCTGTTTTTT. The full variable domain, its missing parts supplied by reference TRBV7-9 and TRBJ2-2, is DTGVSQNPRHKITKRGQNVTFRCDPISEHNRLYWYRQTLGQGPEFLTYFQNEAQLEKSRLLSDRFSAERPKGSFSTLEIQRTEQGDSAMYLCASSFSTGELFFGEGSRLTVL.

The chain links TRBV11-3 to TRBJ2-2; D not resolved. Trimming took off 8 bases at V and 6 bases at J, with 13 bases between the two ends. The CDR3 length is 13 residues. The germline V gene encodes CDR1 SGHNT and CDR2 YENEEA. The CDR3 sequence is CASQGEDAGELFF. DNA for the CDR3: TGTGCCAGCCAAGGCGAGGACGCCGGGGAGCTGTTTTTT.

This chain uses TRBV5-1 with TRBJ1-4, with 8 bases lining up with TRBD1. The CDR3 has 15 residues. V lost 1 base to trimming and J lost 8 bases; unmatched junction nucleotides: 7. Germline V CDR1 and CDR2: SGHRS, YFSETQ. The DNA for the CDR3 is TGCGCCAGCAGCTTGACCGGGACAGGCGGCGAAAAACTGTTTTTT. Translating gives CASSLTGTGGEKLFF.

Only a few counts were recorded for this clone. This sequence joins TRBV29-1 and TRBJ2-5, with 10 bases matching TRBD2. CDR1 SQVTM and CDR2 ANQGSEA come from the germline V gene. V dropped 5 bases and J dropped 0; count of bases not matched to a gene: 9. The length of the CDR3 is 16 residues. The CDR3 loop is CSVILGLAEYQETQYF. CDR3 in DNA: TGCAGCGTTATCTTAGGACTAGCGGAGTACCAAGAGACCCAGTACTTC.

Many counts were recorded for this clone. The V call is TRBV14, the J call TRBJ2-1; 7 bases are shared with TRBD1. The germline CDR1 and CDR2 sequences are SGHDN and FVKESK. CDR3 size: 13 residues. Trimming took 0 bases from V and 9 from J; bases not matched to a gene: 2. The CDR3 DNA sequence: TGTGCCAGCAGCCAAGATAGGACAGGTGAGCAGTTCTTC. It translates to CASSQDRTGEQFF.

The chain combines TRBV6-4 with TRBJ2-7; 13 nucleotides match TRBD2. Unmatched junction bases numbered 2, after V lost 0 bases and J lost 6 bases. Germline assignment: CDR1 MRHNA and CDR2 SNTAGT. This CDR3 contains 15 residues. CDR3 sequence (DNA): TGTGCCAGCAGTGACTCGGGACTAGCGGGAACCGAGCAGTACTTC. Residues: CASSDSGLAGTEQYF.

The rearrangement joins TRBV7-9 to TRBJ2-3; 10 nucleotides match TRBD1. The V and J ends lost 4 bases and 5 bases, in that order; junction bases with no gene match: 6. Germline CDR1 and CDR2: SEHNR and FQNEAQ (reference sequence). The CDR3 totals 15 residues. CDR3 residues: CASSSGTGDIDTQYF. The CDR3, as DNA: TGTGCCAGCAGCTCCGGGACAGGGGATATAGATACGCAGTATTTT.

This clone turned up a few times. Within the sample, other DNA sequences also encode this same CDR3. The chain couples TRBV5-1 to TRBJ2-1; 8 bases are shared with TRBD2. Germline trimming cut 4 bases from V and 2 bases from J; bases unmatched to any gene: 5. There are 15 residues in the CDR3. Looked up from germline, CDR1 is SGHRS and CDR2 is YFSETQ. Here the CDR3 reads CASSPDSGAYNEQFF. CDR3 coding DNA: TGCGCCAGCAGCCCGGATAGCGGGGCCTACAATGAGCAGTTCTTC.

This rearrangement joins TRBV9 to TRBJ2-3; TRBD2 is a possible D gene (6 bases). The CDR3 length is 16 residues. Germline V gene sequence: CDR1 SGDLS, CDR2 YYNGEE. Between the trimmed V and J ends, which lost 0 bases and 0 bases, there was a span of 11 bases. CDR3 sequence reads: CASSVGGKASTDTQYF. DNA for the CDR3: TGTGCCAGCAGCGTAGGCGGGAAGGCTAGCACAGATACGCAGTATTTT.

This clone was seen more than once but under ten times. The rearrangement links TRBV5-1 to TRBJ1-1; TRBD1 agrees at 7 bases. This CDR3 is 14 amino acids long. Germline lookup yields CDR1 SGHRS and CDR2 YFSETQ. The V segment lost 4 bases and the J segment 0 bases; nucleotides outside the gene matches: 3. In DNA, the CDR3 is TGCGCCAGCAGCCGGGGACAGCTGAACACTGAAGCTTTCTTT. Translation gives CASSRGQLNTEAFF.

The genes are TRBV28 and TRBJ2-1, with 9 nucleotides matching TRBD2. CDR1 MDHEN and CDR2 SYDVKM come from the germline V gene. This CDR3 has 16 residues. V was clipped by 7 bases and J by 8 bases; unmatched bases: 15. CDR3 in amino acids: CASTSPRAGTSHEQFF. CDR3 DNA: TGTGCCAGCACTTCACCACGGGCTGGGACTAGCCATGAGCAGTTCTTC.

This rearrangement joins TRBV13 to TRBJ2-2; D perhaps matches TRBD1 (6 bases). The V gene lost 5 bases and the J gene lost 4 bases, with 11 bases spanning the gap. CDR1 PRHDT and CDR2 FYEKMQ come from the germline V gene (reference sequence). The CDR3 has 14 residues. The CDR3 sequence: CASSPNRATGELFF. The CDR3 DNA reads TGTGCCAGCAGCCCCAACAGGGCCACCGGGGAGCTGTTTTTT.

The J gene is TRBJ2-5, the V gene TRBV11-2, with TRBD2 matching 13 bases. The DNA matches TRBJ2-7 better at its end, which makes the J call doubtful. The CDR3 runs 17 residues. CDR1 SGHAT and CDR2 FQNNGV come from the germline V gene. The DNA for the CDR3 is TGTGCCAGCAGCCCATTGACTAGCGGGAGGCGAGCCTACGAGCAGTACTTC. This encodes CASSPLTSGRRAYEQYF.

As concerns this clone: Other DNA sequences from this sample encode an identical CDR3 as well. The rearrangement links TRBV5-1 to TRBJ2-7; D gene ambiguous. The CDR3 length is 14 residues. V lost 0 bases to trimming and J lost 1 base, with 8 bases between them. Germline V gene data show CDR1 as SGHRS and CDR2 as YFSETQ. The CDR3 here is CASSLGRGSYEQYF. CDR3 coding DNA: TGCGCCAGCAGCTTGGGTCGAGGATCCTACGAGCAGTACTTC.

V usage is TRBV2 and J usage is TRBJ1-5, with TRBD1 matching 9 bases. Germline CDR1 and CDR2: SNHLY and FYNNEI. Trimming cost V 6 bases and J 0 bases; bases outside gene matches: 3. The CDR3 is 15 residues long. The CDR3 nucleotides are TGTGCCAGCAGAGGACAGGGGTTTAGCAATCAGCCCCAGCATTTT. Its protein is CASRGQGFSNQPQHF.

The rearrangement uses TRBV11-2 and TRBJ2-2; maybe TRBD1 (5 bases). V shed 5 bases and J shed 5 bases, with 12 bases lying between them. Per the germline V gene, CDR1 is SGHAT and CDR2 is FQNNGV. There are 14 residues in the CDR3. The CDR3 nucleotides are TGTGCCAGCAGCCCTAACCACAGGACCGGGGAGCTGTTTTTT. Protein product: CASSPNHRTGELFF.

This clone was observed once. DNA for the CDR3: TGCGCCAGCAGCTTGGATGGGGACAGGGTCTTCAGCTCTGGGGCCAACGTCCTGACTTTC. Translated, it gives CASSLDGDRVFSSGANVLTF. The genes are TRBV5-1 and TRBJ2-6; TRBD1 matches at 9 bases. After removal of 0 bases from V and 0 bases from J, the junction contained 10 bases not matched to a gene. The germline V gene has CDR1 SGHRS and CDR2 YFSETQ. The CDR3 length is 20 residues.

The rearrangement joins TRBV4-1 to TRBJ2-1, with 11 bases aligning to TRBD2. V lost 2 bases and J lost 9; bases outside the gene matches: 9. Germline values: CDR1 MGHRA, CDR2 YSYEKL. The CDR3 totals 16 residues. CDR3 DNA: TGCGCCAGCAGCCAAATAGCGGGAGGGCTTGGCGGTGAGCAGTTCTTC. This encodes CASSQIAGGLGGEQFF.

There are a few counts of this clone. This chain uses TRBV5-1 with TRBJ2-1; tentatively, D is TRBD1 (5 bases). This CDR3 region has 15 residues. Germline-derived CDR1 and CDR2 are SGHRS and YFSETQ. V lost 2 bases to trimming and J lost 6 bases, with 15 bases between them. The CDR3 loop is CASSFASGIGNEQFF. The CDR3 coding sequence is TGCGCCAGCAGCTTTGCATCAGGGATCGGCAATGAGCAGTTCTTC.

CDR3 protein: CAISESGQGIYEQYF. The CDR3 DNA reads as TGTGCCATCAGTGAGTCGGGACAGGGGATCTACGAGCAGTACTTC. The V gene is TRBV10-3, the J gene TRBJ2-7, with TRBD1 matching 10 bases. V shed 0 bases, J shed 3 bases, and the junction held 2 bases outside the gene matches. In germline, CDR1 is ENHRY, CDR2 SYGVKD. The CDR3 has 15 amino acids.

This chain joins TRBV7-9 and TRBJ2-7, with 7 bases matching TRBD2. The CDR3 loop spans 14 amino acids. J was trimmed by 12 bases and V by 0 bases; bases with no gene match: 11. The V gene's germline CDR1 is SEHNR and CDR2 FQNEAQ (reference sequence). CDR3 DNA: TGTGCCAGCAGCTTAGCGGCCCTAAGCGGGAAAATGTACTTC. This translates into CASSLAALSGKMYF.

The chain couples TRBV7-3 to TRBJ2-7; perhaps D is TRBD1 or TRBD2 (6 bases each). The CDR3 is 15 amino acids. Germline V lookup: CDR1 SGHTA, CDR2 FQGTGA. Between the trimmed V and J ends, which lost 5 bases and 5 bases, there was a span of 19 bases. The CDR3 reads CASSKGGGGADEQYF. DNA of the CDR3: TGTGCCAGCAGCAAAGGGGGAGGAGGGGCCGACGAGCAGTACTTC.